The clone carrying this TCR beta chain was picked up many times. TCRdb used MiXCR to reprocess the 5' RACE reads, holding one entry per CDR3 protein. The sample lists 25,000 to 40,000 distinct CDR3 sequences; around 22% were seen once. The CDR3 consists of 13 residues. Germline V CDR1 and CDR2: MNHEY, SVGEGT. The ends were cut back, 6 bases at V and 12 bases at J, with 18 bases in the middle. The specimen was memory CD4+ T cells sorted from blood. Subset indicated: memory CD4+ T cells, CD4+CD45RO+CD25-. This TCR was sampled from a female donor with breast cancer. The chain uses TRBV6-2 or TRBV6-3 and TRBJ2-1, with D possibly being TRBD1 or TRBD2 (5 bases each). In nucleotides, the CDR3 is TGTGCCAGCAGAACGGACTGGGATAGGGGGCAGTTCTTC. Amino acid sequence: CASRTDWDRGQFF.